This T cell receptor beta chain is from a study of OX40 agonist ivuxolimab in advanced cancers. Notes on the research overall: The costimulatory receptor OX40 (CD134) was targeted by ivuxolimab, a fully human IgG2 agonistic monoclonal antibody. Intravenous ivuxolimab was administered to patients every 2 weeks at six dose levels: 0.01, 0.1, 0.3, 1.5, 3 and 10 mg/kg. Among the roughly 50 dose-escalation patients, approximately 20 had hepatocellular carcinoma, 15 or so melanoma, 9 renal cell carcinoma and 9 head and neck cancer. In the dose-escalation cohort, 82.7% of patients were male, and the mean age was about 55 years, with a range of roughly 20 to 79. Prior anti-PD-1, anti-PD-L1 or anti-CTLA-4 therapy was permitted, and checkpoint inhibitors had been received by more than 35% of dose-escalation patients. Partial responses were achieved by three dose-escalation patients, of whom one had hepatocellular carcinoma and two had cutaneous melanoma. The purpose of peripheral TCRbeta sequencing was to test whether ivuxolimab changed TCR sequence diversity and led to clonal T-cell expansion. The paper covers the monotherapy dose-escalation part of the phase I ivuxolimab trial, which included N ≈ 50 patients. Overall study results and their limits: After ivuxolimab, expanded clones were on average more numerous among CD8+ T cells than among CD4+ T cells. The antigen specificity of the peripheral T cells that underwent clonal expansion was not determined. Low levels of normalized T-cell clonal expansion were also seen in some patients who did not respond. In the 0.1-3.0 mg/kg groups, partial responders were among the patients with the lowest normalized peripheral clonal expansion, particularly in CD8+ T cells. At doses of 0.1 to 3.0 mg/kg, clonal expansion of both CD4+ and CD8+ T cells in blood was seen between baseline and week 6.

Notes on this clone: Its antigen is not yet known. Base qualities are not at hand, and no much larger clone is one base apart.

To sequence the TCRbeta CDR3 region, genomic DNA was isolated from the sorted cells. The immunoSEQ Assay was used for sequencing of TCRbeta CDR3 regions. The source is immuneACCESS, and TCRdb retained only in-frame sequences with V and J called. Part of the clones is not carried over; for the studies checked, unresolved V genes explain less than half of this, and the remainder is unexplained. This sample comprises more than 65,000 clones, approximately 81% of them detected only once. The ten top clones hold about 6.3% of the sample. CDR1 SNHLY and CDR2 FYNNEI were looked up in the germline V gene. Cut back by 6 bases and 9 bases, the V and J ends lie 18 bases apart. Including the terminal cysteine and phenylalanine, the CDR3 comprises 14 residues. The CDR3 DNA has 42 bases and is translated from base 1. Patients with a history of autoimmune disease or receiving systemic immunosuppression were excluded from the trial. Peripheral blood for TCR sequencing was collected from all dose cohorts at baseline, on cycle 4 day 1, and on cycle 7 day 1. Samples came from an open-label, multicenter, first-in-human phase I dose-escalation trial of ivuxolimab. Adults with locally advanced or metastatic head and neck squamous cell, hepatocellular, melanoma or renal cell carcinoma were enrolled in the trial. Before TCR sequencing, CD4+ T cells and CD8+ T cells were sorted from peripheral blood as separate populations.

The sequence links TRBV2 to TRBJ2-1; the D segment might be TRBD1 or TRBD2, since each matches 5 bases. The sequenced sample was CD4+ or CD8+ T cells sorted from blood, obtained in a trial of the OX40 agonist ivuxolimab. The TCR originated in an adult with an advanced solid tumor such as melanoma, head and neck, liver or kidney cancer. Here the CDR3 is given as CASRTTPGRGEQFF. The DNA sequence is TGTGCCAGCAGGACAACCCCGGGACGAGGTGAGCAGTTCTTC.